This T cell receptor beta chain came from a study of a mutant IDH1 vaccine in newly diagnosed glioma. Study-level background: Investigators started vaccination 4-6 weeks after radiotherapy alone, or with temozolomide cycles. Therapy received beforehand was radiotherapy, temozolomide, or both, with most patients given both. Regarding the study as a whole: Top-clonotype changes in peripheral T cells seemed unrelated to pseudoprogression.

Time point given: week 23, last vaccination. Doses of 300 ug of mutant IDH1 20-mer peptide were given with topical imiquimod. The CDR3 extends over 14 amino acids. Looked up from germline, CDR1 is LNHDA and CDR2 is SQIVND (reference sequence). The ends lost 4 bases at V and 4 bases at J; junction bases unmatched: 6. Worth noting for this clone: Antigen specificity is unknown.

Data came from immunoSEQ multiplex PCR; TCRdb stores just in-frame clones and leaves some out. The profile covers approximately 82,000 clones, with around 85% appearing a single time and approximately 2.3% taken by the ten largest. This receptor was identified in a man aged 30 to 39 with glioma. Some clones in this sample may be carry-over from other donors' samples. This chain joins TRBV19 and TRBJ2-5; 7 bases are a match to TRBD1. The source material was PBMCs, sampled from a glioma patient whose treatment included an IDH1 peptide vaccine. This CDR3 reads CASSTTGTAETQYF. The CDR3 nucleotides read TGTGCCAGTAGTACCACCGGGACAGCAGAGACCCAGTACTTC.